These T cell receptor beta chains were read from a single sample in a study of blood T cell repertoires in COVID-19. TCRdb's table, derived via immunoSEQ multiplex PCR, lists solely in-frame clones and lacks some. This sample carries 100,000 to 150,000 clones, about 83% of them seen once, and the ten largest clones take about 5%. The sequenced material came from peripheral blood. These receptors all come from a human donor in a cohort sampled during active COVID-19. Both conserved end residues are part of each CDR3. The D gene is left open where the match is weak. Clone size is given for some rows only: seen once, a few or many times, or a class if the clone is expanded.

CDR3: CASSSHEPKTPETQYF
DNA: TGTGCCAGTAGTTCTCATGAACCCAAGACTCCGGAGACCCAGTACTTC
size: few
D: .
J: TRBJ2-5
length: 16
V: TRBV19

CDR3: CASSIDRGQNTEAFF
DNA: TGTGCCAGTAGTATAGATCGAGGGCAGAACACTGAAGCTTTCTTT
size: .
D: .
J: TRBJ1-1
length: 15
V: TRBV19

CDR3: CASSLTGRGNTIYF
DNA: TGTGCCAGCAGTTTGACAGGGCGAGGAAACACCATATATTTT
size: .
D: TRBD1
J: TRBJ1-3
length: 14
V: TRBV27

CDR3: CASSLGGVSSYEQYF
DNA: TGTGCCAGCAGTTTAGGCGGGGTGAGCTCCTACGAGCAGTACTTC
size: .
D: .
J: TRBJ2-7
length: 15
V: TRBV28

CDR3: CASSGGLNEKLFF
DNA: TGTGCCAGCAGCGGAGGGCTTAATGAAAAACTGTTTTTT
size: .
D: .
J: TRBJ1-4
length: 13
V: TRBV7-9

CDR3: CASSMGAGQYF
DNA: TGCGCCAGCAGCATGGGGGCCGGGCAGTACTTC
size: .
D: .
J: TRBJ2-7
length: 11
V: TRBV5-1

CDR3: CASSLKGLASGTGELFF
DNA: TGCGCCAGCAGTCTTAAGGGTTTGGCTAGCGGGACCGGGGAGCTGTTTTTT
size: .
D: TRBD2
J: TRBJ2-2
length: 17
V: TRBV10-2

CDR3: CASSQGTETSGRAQNCEQFF
DNA: TGTGCCAGCAGCCAAGGGACTGAGACTAGCGGGAGGGCCCAGAATTGTGAGCAGTTCTTC
size: .
D: TRBD2
J: TRBJ2-1
length: 20
V: TRBV3-1/TRBV3-2

CDR3: CASKRHSNQPQHF
DNA: TGTGCCAGCAAGAGACACAGCAATCAGCCCCAGCATTTT
size: few
D: .
J: TRBJ1-5
length: 13
V: TRBV2

CDR3: CASRKQAVNQPQHF
DNA: TGTGCCAGCAGGAAACAGGCCGTCAATCAGCCCCAGCATTTT
size: .
D: .
J: TRBJ1-5
length: 14
V: TRBV28

CDR3: CASSIYGGRAQYF
DNA: TGTGCCAGTAGTATATACGGGGGGCGGGCCCAGTACTTC
size: few
D: .
J: TRBJ2-5
length: 13
V: TRBV19

CDR3: CASSLRGNQPQHF
DNA: TGTGCCAGCAGTTTACGGGGCAATCAGCCCCAGCATTTT
size: .
D: .
J: TRBJ1-5
length: 13
V: TRBV6-2/TRBV6-3

CDR3: CASSESTRVKYF
DNA: TGCGCCAGCAGTGAGTCAACCAGGGTTAAATATTTT
size: .
D: .
J: TRBJ1-3
length: 12
V: TRBV10-2

CDR3: CASSLEGAFGYTF
DNA: TGCGCCAGCAGCTTGGAGGGGGCGTTTGGCTACACCTTC
size: .
D: TRBD1
J: TRBJ1-2
length: 13
V: TRBV5-1

CDR3: CASSSQGLVGAGELFF
DNA: TGTGCCAGCAGTTCCCAGGGACTAGTGGGGGCCGGGGAGCTGTTTTTT
size: once
D: TRBD2
J: TRBJ2-2
length: 16
V: TRBV6-2/TRBV6-3

CDR3: CASSWGTGRNTEAFF
DNA: TGTGCCAGCAGTTGGGGGACAGGAAGGAACACTGAAGCTTTCTTT
size: .
D: TRBD1
J: TRBJ1-1
length: 15
V: TRBV6-2/TRBV6-3

CDR3: CASSLAGSAYNEQFF
DNA: TGTGCCAGCAGTTTAGCGGGAAGTGCCTACAATGAGCAGTTCTTC
size: .
D: TRBD2
J: TRBJ2-1
length: 15
V: TRBV2

CDR3: CAISAADSYNSPLHF
DNA: TGTGCCATCAGTGCGGCGGATTCCTATAATTCACCCCTCCACTTT
size: once
D: .
J: TRBJ1-6
length: 15
V: TRBV10-3

CDR3: CASSLLGTSGTQETQYF
DNA: TGCGCCAGCAGCTTACTTGGGACTAGCGGGACCCAAGAGACCCAGTACTTC
size: .
D: TRBD2
J: TRBJ2-5
length: 17
V: TRBV4-1

CDR3: CASSPGIPAGGYTF
DNA: TGCGCCAGCAGCCCTGGGATCCCGGCGGGAGGCTACACCTTC
size: once
D: .
J: TRBJ1-2
length: 14
V: TRBV5-1

CDR3: CAWNREPTSGRFYEQYF
DNA: TGTGCCTGGAACAGGGAACCCACTAGCGGGAGATTCTACGAGCAGTACTTC
size: .
D: TRBD2
J: TRBJ2-7
length: 17
V: TRBV30

CDR3: CASSERQGGYTF
DNA: TGTGCCAGCAGTGAACGGCAGGGTGGCTACACCTTC
size: .
D: .
J: TRBJ1-2
length: 12
V: TRBV25-1

CDR3: CASSPEAGGSLYEQYF
DNA: TGTGCCAGCAGCCCAGAGGCGGGGGGTAGCCTCTACGAGCAGTACTTC
size: .
D: TRBD2
J: TRBJ2-7
length: 16
V: TRBV3-1/TRBV3-2

CDR3: CASSLELGGNDGYTF
DNA: TGCGCCAGCAGCTTGGAATTAGGGGGCAATGATGGCTACACCTTC
size: .
D: TRBD1
J: TRBJ1-2
length: 15
V: TRBV5-1

CDR3: CASSQGGGTEAFF
DNA: TGTGCCAGCAGCCAGGGGGGAGGTACTGAAGCTTTCTTT
size: .
D: .
J: TRBJ1-1
length: 13
V: TRBV16

CDR3: CASSLFAGGTLYNEQFF
DNA: TGTGCCAGCAGTTTATTTGCGGGAGGGACCCTCTACAATGAGCAGTTCTTC
size: .
D: TRBD2
J: TRBJ2-1
length: 17
V: TRBV27

CDR3: CASRGGGSNEKLFF
DNA: TGTGCCAGCAGAGGGGGCGGAAGTAATGAAAAACTGTTTTTT
size: .
D: TRBD1
J: TRBJ1-4
length: 14
V: TRBV6-5

CDR3: CASSITYGRNYGYTF
DNA: TGTGCCAGTAGCATAACGTATGGGAGAAACTATGGCTACACCTTC
size: once
D: .
J: TRBJ1-2
length: 15
V: TRBV19

CDR3: CASSQGQGIDTQYF
DNA: TGCGCCAGCAGCCAAGGACAGGGGATCGATACGCAGTATTTT
size: .
D: TRBD1
J: TRBJ2-3
length: 14
V: TRBV5-1

CDR3: CASSTPGGRRNSPLHF
DNA: TGTGCCAGTAGCACCCCGGGGGGCAGGAGGAATTCACCCCTCCACTTT
size: .
D: .
J: TRBJ1-6
length: 16
V: TRBV11-2

CDR3: CASSEWGHQSNTEAFF
DNA: TGTGCCAGCAGTGAGTGGGGGCATCAATCGAACACTGAAGCTTTCTTT
size: .
D: .
J: TRBJ1-1
length: 16
V: TRBV6-1

CDR3: CASSVVGGPASEAFF
DNA: TGTGCCAGCAGCGTAGTCGGGGGGCCCGCATCTGAAGCTTTCTTT
size: .
D: .
J: TRBJ1-1
length: 15
V: TRBV9

CDR3: CASRGDSPEQYF
DNA: TGTGCCAGCAGGGGGGACTCCCCCGAGCAGTACTTC
size: .
D: .
J: TRBJ2-7
length: 12
V: TRBV3-1/TRBV3-2

CDR3: CASSRQGSGNTIYF
DNA: TGTGCCAGCTCACGACAGGGGTCCGGAAACACCATATATTTT
size: .
D: TRBD1
J: TRBJ1-3
length: 14
V: TRBV18

CDR3: CASSEASGGFYEQYF
DNA: TGCGCCAGCAGTGAAGCTAGCGGAGGATTTTACGAGCAGTACTTC
size: .
D: TRBD2
J: TRBJ2-7
length: 15
V: TRBV10-1